This T cell receptor beta chain was identified during a study of STAT3 mutations in large granular lymphocyte leukemia. Study-level background: Among longitudinally sequenced T-LGLL patients, roughly half had canonical activating STAT3 mutations detected.

Germline CDR1 and CDR2: MDHEN and SYDVKM. The length of the CDR3 is 13 residues. V was shortened by 7 bases and J by 5 bases, with 12 bases between the two germline ends. Findings and caveats of the study: Every T-cell large granular lymphocyte leukemia patient had at least one immunodominant TCR beta clonotype. Differing intervals and regimens complicate linking therapy response to clone burden.

TCRdb's copy holds only in-frame clones and misses some; the assay was immunoSEQ multiplex PCR. Found here are roughly 40,000 clones, roughly 81% of them singletons; the top ten hold less than 0.55%. With regard to this clone: Its antigen is unidentified.

The clonotype originates from a human donor with T large granular lymphocyte leukemia. Some clones in this sample may be carry-over from other donors' samples. The chain is built from TRBV28 and TRBJ2-1; D is ambiguous. The specimen sequenced was PBMCs. The CDR3 DNA sequence: TGTGCCAGCACCGAAGGTACAGACAATGAGCAGTTCTTC. This codes for CASTEGTDNEQFF. The full variable domain, completed using reference TRBV28 and TRBJ2-1, is DVKVTQSSRYLVKRTGEKVFLECVQDMDHENMFWYRQDPGLGLRLIYFSYDVKMKEKGDIPEGYSVSREKKERFSLILESASTNQTSMYLCASTEGTDNEQFFGPGTRLTVL.